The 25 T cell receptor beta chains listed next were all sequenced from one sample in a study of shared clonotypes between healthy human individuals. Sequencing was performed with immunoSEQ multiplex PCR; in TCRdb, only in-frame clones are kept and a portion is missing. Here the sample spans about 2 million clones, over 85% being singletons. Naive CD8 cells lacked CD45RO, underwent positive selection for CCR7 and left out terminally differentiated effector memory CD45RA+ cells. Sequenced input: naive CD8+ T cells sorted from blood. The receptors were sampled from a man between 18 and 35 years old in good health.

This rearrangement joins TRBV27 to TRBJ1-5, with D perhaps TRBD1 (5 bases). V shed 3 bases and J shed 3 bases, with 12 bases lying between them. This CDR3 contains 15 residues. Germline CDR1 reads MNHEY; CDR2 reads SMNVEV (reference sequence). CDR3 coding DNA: TGTGCCAGCAGTTTTGGGGCAGGATCCAATCAGCCCCAGCATTTT. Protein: CASSFGAGSNQPQHF.

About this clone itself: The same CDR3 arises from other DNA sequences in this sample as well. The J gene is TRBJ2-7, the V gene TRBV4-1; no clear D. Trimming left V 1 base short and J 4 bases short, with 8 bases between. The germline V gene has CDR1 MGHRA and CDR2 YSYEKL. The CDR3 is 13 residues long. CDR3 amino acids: CASSQVGPYEQYF. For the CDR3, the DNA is TGCGCCAGCAGCCAAGTAGGTCCTTACGAGCAGTACTTC.

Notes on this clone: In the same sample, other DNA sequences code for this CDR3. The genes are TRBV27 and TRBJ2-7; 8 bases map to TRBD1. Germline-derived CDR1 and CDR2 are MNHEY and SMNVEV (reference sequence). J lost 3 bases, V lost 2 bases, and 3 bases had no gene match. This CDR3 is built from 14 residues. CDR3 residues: CASSLRGQGYEQYF. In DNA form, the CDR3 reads TGTGCCAGCAGTTTACGAGGACAGGGCTACGAGCAGTACTTC.

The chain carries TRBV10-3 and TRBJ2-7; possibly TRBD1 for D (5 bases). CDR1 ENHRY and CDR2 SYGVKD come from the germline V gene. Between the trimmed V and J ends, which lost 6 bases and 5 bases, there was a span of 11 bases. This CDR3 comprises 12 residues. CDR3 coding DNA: TGTGCCATCAGGGGGATCAGGGACGAGCAGTACTTC. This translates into CAIRGIRDEQYF.

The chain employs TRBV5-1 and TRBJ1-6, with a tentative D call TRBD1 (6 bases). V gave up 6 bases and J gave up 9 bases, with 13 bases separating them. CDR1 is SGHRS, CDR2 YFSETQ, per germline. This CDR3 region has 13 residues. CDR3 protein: CASTTLGGSPLHF. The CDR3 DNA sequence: TGCGCCAGCACCACACTAGGGGGTTCACCCCTCCACTTT. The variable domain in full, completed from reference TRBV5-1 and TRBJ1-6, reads KAGVTQTPRYLIKTRGQQVTLSCSPISGHRSVSWYQQTPGQGLQFLFEYFSETQRNKGNFPGRFSGRQFSNSRSEMNVSTLELGDSALYLCASTTLGGSPLHFGNGTRLTVT.

The DNA for the CDR3 is TGTGCCAGCACCTCGCCGGGGGCTTACTACGAGCAGTACTTC. This gives the protein CASTSPGAYYEQYF. The rearrangement uses TRBV7-8 and TRBJ2-7; D could derive from TRBD1 or TRBD2 (6 bases each). This CDR3 has 14 residues. Germline CDR1 reads SGHVS; CDR2 reads FQNEAQ. V was shortened by 7 bases and J by 3 bases, with 16 bases between the two germline ends.

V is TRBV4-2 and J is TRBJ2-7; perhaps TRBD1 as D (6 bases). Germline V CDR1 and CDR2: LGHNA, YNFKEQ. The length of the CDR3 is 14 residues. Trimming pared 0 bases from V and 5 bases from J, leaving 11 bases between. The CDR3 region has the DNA TGTGCCAGCAGCCAAGAAGGGGGTCCTAACGAGCAGTACTTC. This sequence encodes CASSQEGGPNEQYF.

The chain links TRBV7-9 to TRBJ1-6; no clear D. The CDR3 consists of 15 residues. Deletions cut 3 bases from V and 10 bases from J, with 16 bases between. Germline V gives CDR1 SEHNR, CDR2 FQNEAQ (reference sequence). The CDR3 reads CASSFGRAGGSPLHF. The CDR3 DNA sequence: TGTGCCAGCAGCTTTGGCAGAGCCGGAGGGTCACCCCTCCACTTT.

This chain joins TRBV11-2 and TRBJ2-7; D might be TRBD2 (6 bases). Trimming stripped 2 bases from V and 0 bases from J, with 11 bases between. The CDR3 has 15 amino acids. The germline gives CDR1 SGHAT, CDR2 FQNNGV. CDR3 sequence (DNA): TGTGCCAGCAGCTTATTCGCGGGGCTCTCCTACGAGCAGTACTTC. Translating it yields CASSLFAGLSYEQYF.

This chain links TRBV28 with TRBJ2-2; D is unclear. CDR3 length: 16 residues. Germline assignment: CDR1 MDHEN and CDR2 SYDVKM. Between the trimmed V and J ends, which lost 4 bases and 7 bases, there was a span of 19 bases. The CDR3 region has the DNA TGTGCCAGCAGTTCCTCTTTGAGGCACCGTGTCGGGGAGCTGTTTTTT. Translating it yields CASSSSLRHRVGELFF.

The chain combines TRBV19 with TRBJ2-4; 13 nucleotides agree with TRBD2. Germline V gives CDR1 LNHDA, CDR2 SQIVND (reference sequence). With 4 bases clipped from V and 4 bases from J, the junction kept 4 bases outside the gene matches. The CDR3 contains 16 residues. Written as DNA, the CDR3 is TGTGCCAGTAGTAAAGGGACTAGCGGGGAAAAAAACATTCAGTACTTC. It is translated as CASSKGTSGEKNIQYF.

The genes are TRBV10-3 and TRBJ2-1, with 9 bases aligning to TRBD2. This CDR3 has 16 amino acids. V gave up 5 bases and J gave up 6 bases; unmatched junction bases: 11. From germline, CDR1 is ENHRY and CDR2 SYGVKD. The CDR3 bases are TGTGCCATCAGTCCAAGCTTAGCGGGAGAGTTCAATGAGCAGTTCTTC. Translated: CAISPSLAGEFNEQFF.

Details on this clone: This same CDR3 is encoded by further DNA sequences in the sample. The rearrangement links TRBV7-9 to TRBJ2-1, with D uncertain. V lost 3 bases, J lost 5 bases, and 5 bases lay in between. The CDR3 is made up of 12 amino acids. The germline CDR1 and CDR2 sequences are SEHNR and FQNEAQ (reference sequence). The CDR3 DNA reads TGTGCCAGCAGCTTGGCCAACAATGAGCAGTTCTTC. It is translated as CASSLANNEQFF. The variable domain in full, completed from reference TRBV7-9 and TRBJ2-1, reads DTGVSQNPRHKITKRGQNVTFRCDPISEHNRLYWYRQTLGQGPEFLTYFQNEAQLEKSRLLSDRFSAERPKGSFSTLEIQRTEQGDSAMYLCASSLANNEQFFGPGTRLTVL.

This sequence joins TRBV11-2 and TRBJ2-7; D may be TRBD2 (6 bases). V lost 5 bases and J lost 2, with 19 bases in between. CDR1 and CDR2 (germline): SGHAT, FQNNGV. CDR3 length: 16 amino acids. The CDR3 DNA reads TGTGCCAGCAGCCCCGCGGCGGCTGGGGGGACCTACGAGCAGTACTTC. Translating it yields CASSPAAAGGTYEQYF.

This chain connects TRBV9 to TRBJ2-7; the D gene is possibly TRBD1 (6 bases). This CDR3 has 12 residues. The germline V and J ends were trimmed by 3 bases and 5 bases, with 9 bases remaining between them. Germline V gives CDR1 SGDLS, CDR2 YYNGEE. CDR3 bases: TGTGCCAGCAGCGGACAGGACCACGAGCAGTACTTC. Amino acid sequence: CASSGQDHEQYF.

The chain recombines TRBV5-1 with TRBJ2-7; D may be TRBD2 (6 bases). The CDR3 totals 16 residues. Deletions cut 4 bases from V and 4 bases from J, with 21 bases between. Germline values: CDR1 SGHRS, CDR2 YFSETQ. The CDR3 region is CASSLGGRIAFYEQYF. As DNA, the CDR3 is TGCGCCAGCAGCCTTGGAGGGAGAATAGCCTTTTACGAGCAGTACTTC.

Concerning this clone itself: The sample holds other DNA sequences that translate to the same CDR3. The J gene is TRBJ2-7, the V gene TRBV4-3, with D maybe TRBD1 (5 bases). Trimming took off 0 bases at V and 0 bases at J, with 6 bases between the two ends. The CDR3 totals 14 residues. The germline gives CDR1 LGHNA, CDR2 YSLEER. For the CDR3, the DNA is TGCGCCAGCAGCCAAGACACAGGCTCCTACGAGCAGTACTTC. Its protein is CASSQDTGSYEQYF.

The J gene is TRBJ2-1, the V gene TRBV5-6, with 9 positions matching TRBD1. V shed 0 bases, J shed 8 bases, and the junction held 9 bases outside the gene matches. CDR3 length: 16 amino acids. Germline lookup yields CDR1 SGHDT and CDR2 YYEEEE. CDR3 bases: TGTGCCAGCAGCTTGGATGGACAGGGGCTTGGGCATGAGCAGTTCTTC. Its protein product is CASSLDGQGLGHEQFF.

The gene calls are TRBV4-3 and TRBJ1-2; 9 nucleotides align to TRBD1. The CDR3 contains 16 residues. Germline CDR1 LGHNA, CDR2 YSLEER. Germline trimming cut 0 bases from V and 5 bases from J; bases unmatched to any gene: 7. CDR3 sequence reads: CASSQDRDRAVYGYTF. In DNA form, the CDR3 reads TGCGCCAGCAGCCAAGACAGGGACAGGGCGGTTTATGGCTACACCTTC.

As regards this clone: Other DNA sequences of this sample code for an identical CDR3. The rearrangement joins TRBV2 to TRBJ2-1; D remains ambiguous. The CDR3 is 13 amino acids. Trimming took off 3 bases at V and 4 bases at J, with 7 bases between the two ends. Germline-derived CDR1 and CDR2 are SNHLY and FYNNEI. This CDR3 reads CASSESLYNEQFF. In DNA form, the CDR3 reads TGTGCCAGCAGTGAGAGCTTGTACAATGAGCAGTTCTTC.

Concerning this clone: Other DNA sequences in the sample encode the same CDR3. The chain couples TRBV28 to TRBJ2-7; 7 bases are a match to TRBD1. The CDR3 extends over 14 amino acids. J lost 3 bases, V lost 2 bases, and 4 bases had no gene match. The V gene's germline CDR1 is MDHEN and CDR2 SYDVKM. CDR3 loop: CASSLAGGNYEQYF. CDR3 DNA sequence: TGTGCCAGCAGTTTAGCAGGGGGAAACTACGAGCAGTACTTC.

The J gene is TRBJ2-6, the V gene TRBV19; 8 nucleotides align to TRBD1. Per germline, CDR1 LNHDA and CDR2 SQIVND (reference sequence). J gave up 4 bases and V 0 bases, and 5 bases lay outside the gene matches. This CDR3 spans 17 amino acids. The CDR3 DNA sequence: TGTGCCAGTAGTATAGAGGACAGGGCACGGGGGGCCAACGTCCTGACTTTC. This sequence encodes CASSIEDRARGANVLTF. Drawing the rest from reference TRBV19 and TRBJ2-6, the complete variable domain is DGGITQSPKYLFRKEGQNVTLSCEQNLNHDAMYWYRQDPGQGLRLIYYSQIVNDFQKGDIAEGYSVSREKKESFPLTVTSAQKNPTAFYLCASSIEDRARGANVLTFGAGSRLTVL.

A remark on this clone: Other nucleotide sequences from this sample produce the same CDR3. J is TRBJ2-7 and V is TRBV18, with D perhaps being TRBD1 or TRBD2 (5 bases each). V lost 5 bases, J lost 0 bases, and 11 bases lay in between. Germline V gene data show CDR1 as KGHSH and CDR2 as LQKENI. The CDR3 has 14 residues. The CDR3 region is CASSSSGSSYEQYF. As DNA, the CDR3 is TGTGCCAGCTCATCCTCAGGGAGCTCCTACGAGCAGTACTTC.

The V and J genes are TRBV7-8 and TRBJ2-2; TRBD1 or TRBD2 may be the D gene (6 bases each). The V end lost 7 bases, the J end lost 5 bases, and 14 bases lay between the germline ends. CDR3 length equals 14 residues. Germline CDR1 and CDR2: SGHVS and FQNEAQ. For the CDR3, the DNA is TGTGCCAGCACTTGGAGGGGGGAAACCGGGGAGCTGTTTTTT. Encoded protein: CASTWRGETGELFF.

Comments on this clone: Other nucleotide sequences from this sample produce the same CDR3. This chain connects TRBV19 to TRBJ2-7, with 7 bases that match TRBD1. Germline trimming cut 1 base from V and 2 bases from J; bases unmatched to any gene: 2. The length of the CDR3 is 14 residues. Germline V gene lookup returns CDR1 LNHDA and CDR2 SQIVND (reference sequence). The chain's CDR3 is CASSIGGTAYEQYF. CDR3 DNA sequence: TGTGCCAGTAGTATAGGGGGGACAGCCTACGAGCAGTACTTC.